The 30 T cell receptor beta chains presented below share a single source sample, sequenced in a study of a mutant IDH1 vaccine in newly diagnosed glioma. Sequencing used immunoSEQ multiplex PCR; TCRdb keeps in-frame clones, though not all of them. The sample lists fewer than 50,000 clones, around 90% occurring once. The time point here: baseline, week 1 (first vaccination visit). Treatment denoted: pre-vaccination baseline after standard-of-care therapy. Source: PBMCs, taken from a glioma patient treated with radiotherapy, temozolomide or both. All receptors come from a young man with glioma.

The rearrangement uses TRBV5-1 and TRBJ1-1; possibly TRBD1 for D (6 bases). The CDR3 has 14 residues. V was trimmed by 0 bases and J by 5 bases, leaving 11 bases between them. Germline CDR1 reads SGHRS; CDR2 reads YFSETQ. The CDR3 is CASSLAPGVTEAFF. In DNA form, the CDR3 reads TGCGCCAGCAGCTTGGCACCAGGGGTGACTGAAGCTTTCTTT. The whole variable domain, remainder taken from reference TRBV5-1 and TRBJ1-1, is KAGVTQTPRYLIKTRGQQVTLSCSPISGHRSVSWYQQTPGQGLQFLFEYFSETQRNKGNFPGRFSGRQFSNSRSEMNVSTLELGDSALYLCASSLAPGVTEAFFGQGTRLTVV.

The chain uses TRBV4-3 and TRBJ1-2, with D perhaps TRBD1 (5 bases). Between the trimmed V and J ends, which lost 2 bases and 6 bases, there was a span of 16 bases. Germline CDR1 and CDR2: LGHNA and YSLEER. The CDR3 totals 15 residues. CDR3 coding DNA: TGCGCCAGCAGCCAATCTTTGGGGGGAATCAATGGCTACACCTTC. Protein product: CASSQSLGGINGYTF.

CDR3 region: CASRFDRSSGEAFF. For the CDR3, the DNA is TGTGCCAGCAGGTTCGACAGAAGTAGCGGTGAAGCTTTCTTT. The chain combines TRBV6-5 with TRBJ1-1; maybe TRBD1 (5 bases). With 6 bases removed from V and 7 bases from J, the gap between germline ends came to 18 bases. From germline, CDR1 is MNHEY and CDR2 SVGAGI. The CDR3 sequence is 14 residues long.

The chain combines TRBV2 with TRBJ1-1, with D possibly matching TRBD1 (6 bases). The CDR3 consists of 14 residues. Germline V gene lookup returns CDR1 SNHLY and CDR2 FYNNEI. V gave up 3 bases and J gave up 2 bases, with 10 bases separating them. CDR3 nucleotide sequence: TGTGCCAGCAGTGAGTGGGACATCAACACTGAAGCTTTCTTT. Translating it yields CASSEWDINTEAFF. Full variable domain (remainder filled in from reference TRBV2 and TRBJ1-1): EPEVTQTPSHQVTQMGQEVILRCVPISNHLYFYWYRQILGQKVEFLVSFYNNEISEKSEIFDDQFSVERPDGSNFTLKIRSTKLEDSAMYFCASSEWDINTEAFFGQGTRLTVV.

The table lists this clone with a count of one. The chain carries TRBV29-1 and TRBJ2-7, with TRBD1 identical over 8 bases. This CDR3 contains 13 residues. CDR1 and CDR2 from the germline V gene are SQVTM and ANQGSEA. V gave up 6 bases and J gave up 0 bases; unmatched junction bases: 4. CDR3 DNA sequence: TGCAGCGTCGTGACAGGGGACTCCTACGAGCAGTACTTC. Translation gives CSVVTGDSYEQYF.

The chain couples TRBV10-3 to TRBJ2-2, with a tentative D call TRBD2 (6 bases). V lost 7 bases, J lost 6 bases, and 18 bases lay in between. The CDR3 runs 15 residues. Germline V CDR1 and CDR2: ENHRY, SYGVKD. The CDR3 coding sequence is TGTGCCATCAAAAAGGAGGGAGATGGATCCGGGGAGCTGTTTTTT. Translated: CAIKKEGDGSGELFF.

A single count supports this clone. The rearrangement joins TRBV4-3 to TRBJ2-1, with 14 bases aligning to TRBD2. CDR3 size: 18 residues. V dropped 3 bases and J dropped 2; count of bases not matched to a gene: 6. The germline V gene has CDR1 LGHNA and CDR2 YSLEER. This CDR3 reads CASSQGTSGRRTYNEQFF. CDR3 DNA: TGCGCCAGCAGCCAGGGGACTAGCGGGAGAAGAACCTACAATGAGCAGTTCTTC.

The rearrangement joins TRBV5-4 to TRBJ2-3; D perhaps matches TRBD2 (6 bases). CDR3 length: 15 amino acids. CDR1 is SGHNT and CDR2 is YYREEE in the germline V gene (reference sequence). Trimming cost V 4 bases and J 2 bases, with 14 bases left between them. The DNA of the CDR3 is TGTGCCAGCAGCCCAACTAGCAGAGACACAGATACGCAGTATTTT. It yields the protein CASSPTSRDTDTQYF.

The chain has TRBV7-9 and TRBJ1-5; D gene uncertain. The CDR3 extends over 14 amino acids. V dropped 5 bases and J dropped 5 bases, with 13 bases sitting between them. Germline loops: CDR1 SEHNR, CDR2 FQNEAQ (reference sequence). The CDR3 protein is CASSKGNRDQPQHF. DNA of the CDR3: TGTGCCAGCAGCAAAGGGAATAGAGATCAGCCCCAGCATTTT. Looking up the rest from reference TRBV7-9 and TRBJ1-5 gives the full variable domain: DTGVSQNPRHKITKRGQNVTFRCDPISEHNRLYWYRQTLGQGPEFLTYFQNEAQLEKSRLLSDRFSAERPKGSFSTLEIQRTEQGDSAMYLCASSKGNRDQPQHFGDGTRLSIL.

The chain employs TRBV7-9 and TRBJ2-7; D may be TRBD1 or TRBD2 (5 bases each). CDR1 and CDR2 (germline): SEHNR, FQNEAQ (reference sequence). The V end lost 1 base, the J end lost 2 bases, and 9 bases lay between the germline ends. CDR3 size: 14 residues. CDR3 region: CASSLGGFAYEQYF. DNA for the CDR3: TGTGCCAGCAGCTTAGGGGGGTTCGCCTACGAGCAGTACTTC. Full variable domain (outside the CDR3, taken from reference TRBV7-9 and TRBJ2-7): DTGVSQNPRHKITKRGQNVTFRCDPISEHNRLYWYRQTLGQGPEFLTYFQNEAQLEKSRLLSDRFSAERPKGSFSTLEIQRTEQGDSAMYLCASSLGGFAYEQYFGPGTRLTVT.

J is TRBJ2-2 and V is TRBV30; no clear D gene. With 2 bases removed from V and 3 bases from J, the gap between germline ends came to 4 bases. Per germline, CDR1 GTSNPN and CDR2 SVGIG (reference sequence). This CDR3 is 12 amino acids long. DNA of the CDR3: TGTGCCTGGAGTAAACACACCGGGGAGCTGTTTTTT. Residues: CAWSKHTGELFF.

The J gene is TRBJ2-7, the V gene TRBV6-5, with D possibly matching TRBD1 (6 bases). Trimming cost V 8 bases and J 4 bases, with 15 bases left between them. CDR1 and CDR2 (germline): MNHEY, SVGAGI. The CDR3 covers 13 residues. CDR3 in amino acids: CASGAGASYEQYF. The CDR3 coding sequence is TGTGCCAGCGGGGCAGGGGCCTCTTACGAGCAGTACTTC.

Comment on this clone: The junction departs from the called germline gene at one end, perhaps through a read error. The chain couples TRBV7-7 to TRBJ2-3; D is ambiguous. In germline, CDR1 is SSHAT, CDR2 FNYEAQ (reference sequence). The CDR3 loop spans 13 amino acids. CDR3 region: CASSSRPVDTQYF. The CDR3 coding sequence is TGTGCTAGCAGCTCCCGGCCTGTAGATACGCAGTATTTT.

This sequence joins TRBV5-6 and TRBJ1-2; D is unresolved. Trimming left V 0 bases short and J 7 bases short, with 10 bases between. Per the germline V gene, CDR1 is SGHDT and CDR2 is YYEEEE. The CDR3 is 13 residues long. The CDR3 sequence is CASSLGAALGYTF. The CDR3 coding sequence is TGTGCCAGCAGCTTGGGGGCGGCCCTTGGCTACACCTTC.

The gene calls are TRBV2 and TRBJ2-7, with a weak D call TRBD2 (6 bases). CDR1 is SNHLY, CDR2 FYNNEI, per germline. CDR3 size: 13 residues. The germline V and J ends were trimmed by 2 bases and 6 bases, with 11 bases remaining between them. The CDR3 protein is CASSEPSGGEQYF. The DNA of the CDR3 is TGTGCCAGCAGTGAACCGTCCGGGGGCGAGCAGTACTTC.

V usage is TRBV30 and J usage is TRBJ2-7; 13 positions match TRBD2. The germline CDR1 and CDR2 sequences are GTSNPN and SVGIG (reference sequence). There are 16 residues in the CDR3. V lost 0 bases to trimming and J lost 3 bases; unmatched junction nucleotides: 5. The CDR3, as DNA: TGTGCCTGGAGTGTACTAGGACTAGCGGGAGTCTACGAGCAGTACTTC. Protein product: CAWSVLGLAGVYEQYF.

This sequence joins TRBV27 and TRBJ2-5, with D perhaps TRBD2 (5 bases). The tail of the sequence fits TRBJ2-7 better, so the J call may be wrong. Germline V gene sequence: CDR1 MNHEY, CDR2 SMNVEV (reference sequence). This CDR3 has 13 amino acids. The CDR3 reads CASSTTGSYEQYF. Written as DNA, the CDR3 is TGTGCCAGCAGCACGACGGGGAGCTACGAGCAGTACTTC.

The gene calls are TRBV5-1 and TRBJ1-1, with D uncertain. The CDR3 covers 13 residues. Trimming left V 4 bases short and J 0 bases short, with 7 bases between. Germline CDR1 and CDR2: SGHRS and YFSETQ. CDR3 nucleotide sequence: TGCGCCAGCAGCCCGGGGATGAACACTGAAGCTTTCTTT. Protein: CASSPGMNTEAFF.

The rearrangement links TRBV6-5 to TRBJ1-2, with a tentative D call TRBD1 (5 bases). Germline values: CDR1 MNHEY, CDR2 SVGAGI. This CDR3 has 12 residues. V dropped 5 bases and J dropped 5 bases, with 9 bases sitting between them. Here the CDR3 reads CASSPQGYGYTF. The CDR3 bases are TGTGCCAGCAGTCCCCAGGGTTATGGCTACACCTTC.

This chain connects TRBV23-1 to TRBJ2-6; D gene unclear. TRBV23-1 is filed as an ORF, its function uncertain. V lost 3 bases and J lost 4, with 16 bases in between. The CDR3 covers 17 residues. The CDR3 loop reads CASSHPGPPGGANVLTF. CDR3 coding DNA: TGCGCCAGCAGTCACCCCGGACCGCCCGGAGGGGCCAACGTCCTGACTTTC.

The chain links TRBV6-5 to TRBJ1-1; a weak D match, TRBD1 (5 bases). Germline assignment: CDR1 MNHEY and CDR2 SVGAGI. The CDR3 extends over 12 amino acids. V was trimmed by 8 bases and J by 4 bases, leaving 11 bases between them. CDR3 DNA: TGTGCCAGCGGGGGTTTGGGCACTGAAGCTTTCTTT. This gives the protein CASGGLGTEAFF.

The CDR3 reads CASSESAGYNSPLHF. The CDR3, as DNA: TGTGCCAGCAGTGAATCGGCGGGTTATAATTCACCCCTCCACTTT. The chain is built from TRBV25-1 and TRBJ1-6; D is undetermined. V lost 1 base, J lost 4 bases, and 8 bases lay in between. This CDR3 is built from 15 residues. Germline V gene data show CDR1 as MGHDK and CDR2 as SYGVNS.

In this sample, this clone turned up once. The chain recombines TRBV10-1 with TRBJ1-5; 8 bases are shared with TRBD1. CDR3 length: 16 amino acids. After removal of 5 bases from V and 6 bases from J, the junction contained 12 bases not matched to a gene. Looked up from germline, CDR1 is WNHNN and CDR2 is SYGVQD (reference sequence). The CDR3: CASSTLDRAGSQPQHF. In DNA form, the CDR3 reads TGCGCCAGCAGTACTCTGGACAGGGCGGGCAGTCAGCCCCAGCATTTT.

The chain employs TRBV28 and TRBJ1-2; D is ambiguous. The germline V gene has CDR1 MDHEN and CDR2 SYDVKM. V gave up 10 bases and J gave up 4 bases, with 19 bases separating them. This CDR3 is built from 14 residues. CDR3 DNA: TGTGCCACGTGTTTTGCGCAGCCCTGCTATGGCTACACCTTC. Translation: CATCFAQPCYGYTF.

The rearrangement links TRBV5-1 to TRBJ2-7; TRBD2 might be the D (6 bases). CDR1 and CDR2 (germline): SGHRS, YFSETQ. V shed 4 bases and J shed 0 bases, with 11 bases lying between them. The CDR3 spans 14 residues. The CDR3 bases are TGCGCCAGCAGCCCGAGGAGGGACTCCTACGAGCAGTACTTC. Residues: CASSPRRDSYEQYF.

The V gene is TRBV5-1, the J gene TRBJ2-7, with 7 bases lining up with TRBD1. V trimming: 3 bases; J trimming: 3 bases; junction bases outside the gene matches: 9. Germline CDR1 and CDR2: SGHRS and YFSETQ. The CDR3 has 15 residues. For the CDR3, the DNA is TGCGCCAGCAGCTCCCAAGGGGGCTACTTCTACGAGCAGTACTTC. Translation gives CASSSQGGYFYEQYF.

The chain has TRBV6-5 and TRBJ2-1; a weak D match, TRBD2 (6 bases). The CDR3 totals 15 residues. The V end lost 6 bases, the J end lost 4 bases, and 16 bases lay between the germline ends. From germline, CDR1 is MNHEY and CDR2 SVGAGI. The DNA for the CDR3 is TGTGCCAGCAGCCCCGGGGGATCGCGGTACAATGAGCAGTTCTTC. Translated, it gives CASSPGGSRYNEQFF.

The gene calls are TRBV4-2 and TRBJ1-5; D may be TRBD1 (6 bases). Deletions cut 4 bases from V and 3 bases from J, with 13 bases between. The CDR3 has 15 residues. CDR1 and CDR2 from the germline V gene are LGHNA and YNFKEQ. The CDR3 reads CASSLRRDINQPQHF. For the CDR3, the DNA is TGTGCCAGCAGCCTGAGAAGGGACATCAATCAGCCCCAGCATTTT.

The gene calls are TRBV7-2 and TRBJ2-1, with 12 bases matching TRBD2. After removal of 5 bases from V and 8 bases from J, the junction contained 19 bases not matched to a gene. The CDR3 is made up of 19 amino acids. Germline values: CDR1 SGHTA, CDR2 FQGNSA. CDR3 DNA: TGTGCCAGCAGCCCTCAGACCCTTCGACTAGCGGGAGTTGTGGATGAGCAGTTCTTC. It encodes CASSPQTLRLAGVVDEQFF.

The rearrangement links TRBV6-5 to TRBJ2-7; D may be TRBD1 (6 bases). The CDR3 length is 15 residues. Per the germline V gene, CDR1 is MNHEY and CDR2 is SVGAGI. Trimming pared 4 bases from V and 4 bases from J, leaving 17 bases between. CDR3 DNA: TGTGCCAGCAGTTTCTTCGCAGGGGAGTCGTACGAGCAGTACTTC. It yields the protein CASSFFAGESYEQYF.